The 21 T cell receptor beta chains in this list originate from one sample, sequenced in a study of cytomegalovirus exposure and HLA in healthy donors. Amplification used 60 Vbeta primers and 13 Jbeta primers. The protocol was immunoSEQ multiplex PCR, while the TCRdb copy is restricted to in-frame clones and leaves out a portion. This sample has 150,000 to 200,000 clones, with about 75% found just once. What was sequenced was PBMCs. These receptors all stem from a male donor in good health and CMV-seronegative.

This clone was detected only once. The genes are TRBV30 and TRBJ1-4; 7 nucleotides agree with TRBD1. In germline, CDR1 is GTSNPN, CDR2 SVGIG (reference sequence). The ends lost 1 base at V and 3 bases at J; junction bases unmatched: 2. The CDR3 has 14 amino acids. CDR3 in amino acids: CAWSGGTANEKLFF. CDR3 DNA: TGTGCCTGGAGTGGAGGGACAGCTAATGAAAAACTGTTTTTT.

The genes are TRBV7-6 and TRBJ2-5; 8 nucleotides line up with TRBD1. Germline V gives CDR1 SGHVS, CDR2 FNYEAQ. After removal of 5 bases from V and 3 bases from J, the junction contained 5 bases not matched to a gene. The CDR3 extends over 14 amino acids. The DNA of the CDR3 is TGTGCCAGCAGCCTGGGACAGGCAAAAGAGACCCAGTACTTC. It translates to CASSLGQAKETQYF.

CDR3 residues: CAWSVPGVNIQYF. CDR3 coding DNA: TGTGCCTGGAGTGTCCCCGGGGTAAACATTCAGTACTTC. This chain joins TRBV30 and TRBJ2-4; D may be TRBD2 (5 bases). CDR1 and CDR2 (germline): GTSNPN, SVGIG (reference sequence). Trimming cost V 0 bases and J 6 bases, with 9 bases left between them. There are 13 residues in the CDR3.

The rearrangement uses TRBV6-4 and TRBJ2-5; no reliable D call. Between the trimmed V and J ends, which lost 0 bases and 4 bases, there was a span of 3 bases. Looked up from germline, CDR1 is MRHNA and CDR2 is SNTAGT. The CDR3 is 12 residues long. CDR3 nucleotides: TGTGCCAGCAGTGACTCCGTAGAGACCCAGTACTTC. It is translated as CASSDSVETQYF.

The rearrangement links TRBV6-5 to TRBJ2-2; TRBD2 agrees at 10 bases. This CDR3 spans 15 amino acids. The J segment lost 1 base and the V segment lost 6 bases, leaving 2 bases of the junction unmatched. Germline CDR1 reads MNHEY; CDR2 reads SVGAGI. CDR3 in DNA: TGTGCCAGCAGCTGGACTAGCGGGAACACCGGGGAGCTGTTTTTT. Translation gives CASSWTSGNTGELFF.

This clone has more than one count but fewer than ten. The chain has TRBV29-1 and TRBJ1-1; 7 nucleotides align to TRBD1. Germline CDR1 reads SQVTM; CDR2 reads ANQGSEA. The CDR3 has 13 residues. After removal of 5 bases from V and 5 bases from J, the junction contained 8 bases not matched to a gene. CDR3 DNA sequence: TGCAGCGTTACGACAGGGCAGGGGACTGAAGCTTTCTTT. It specifies CSVTTGQGTEAFF.

The V and J genes are TRBV15 and TRBJ2-7; 7 bases match TRBD2. The CDR3 consists of 15 residues. The V gene's germline CDR1 is LNHNV and CDR2 YYDKDF (reference sequence). V dropped 1 base and J dropped 2; count of bases not matched to a gene: 5. Here the CDR3 DNA reads TGTGCCACCAGCAGAGCCCCGGGACTAACCTACGAGCAGTACTTC. Amino acid sequence: CATSRAPGLTYEQYF.

This clone was detected a few times. This chain uses TRBV14 with TRBJ2-1, with 15 bases fitting TRBD2. Germline V gene sequence: CDR1 SGHDN, CDR2 FVKESK. This CDR3 has 19 residues. Losses at the gene ends were 0 bases for V and 5 bases for J; bases not matched to a gene: 8. CDR3 DNA: TGTGCCAGCAGCCAAGATCCCCCCGGACTAGCGGGAGGGCACAATGAGCAGTTCTTC. Protein sequence: CASSQDPPGLAGGHNEQFF.

This clone has only a few counts. The gene calls are TRBV9 and TRBJ2-7; tentatively, D is TRBD1 (6 bases). CDR3 size: 14 residues. Germline V lookup: CDR1 SGDLS, CDR2 YYNGEE. V was clipped by 3 bases and J by 0 bases, with 10 bases between them. CDR3 protein: CASSARDTSYEQYF. The DNA for the CDR3 is TGTGCCAGCAGCGCCCGGGACACCTCCTACGAGCAGTACTTC.

The chain recombines TRBV5-1 with TRBJ1-2, with D maybe TRBD1 (5 bases). The CDR3 covers 17 residues. The V gene lost 4 bases and the J gene lost 6 bases, with 25 bases spanning the gap. CDR1 SGHRS and CDR2 YFSETQ come from the germline V gene. CDR3 residues: CASSLVFQGGLGHGYTF. CDR3 sequence (DNA): TGCGCCAGCAGCCTAGTCTTCCAGGGTGGGCTCGGGCATGGCTACACCTTC.

The J gene is TRBJ1-4, the V gene TRBV27; no firm D call. The V end lost 3 bases, the J end lost 5 bases, and 7 bases lay between the germline ends. Germline CDR1 and CDR2: MNHEY and SMNVEV (reference sequence). The CDR3 extends over 13 amino acids. CDR3 DNA: TGTGCCAGCAGTTTGAACGGGAATGAAAAACTGTTTTTT. Encoded protein: CASSLNGNEKLFF. Using reference TRBV27 and TRBJ1-4 for the parts outside the CDR3, the full variable domain is EAQVTQNPRYLITVTGKKLTVTCSQNMNHEYMSWYRQDPGLGLRQIYYSMNVEVTDKGDVPEGYKVSRKEKRNFPLILESPSPNQTSLYFCASSLNGNEKLFFGSGTQLSVL.

This clone has just one count. The CDR3 loop reads CASSQVFLIQETQYF. The DNA of the CDR3 is TGCGCCAGCAGCCAAGTGTTTCTAATTCAAGAGACCCAGTACTTC. The chain carries TRBV4-1 and TRBJ2-5; D not certain. Per germline, CDR1 MGHRA and CDR2 YSYEKL. CDR3 length equals 15 residues. V lost 1 base and J lost 2, with 11 bases in between.

This chain links TRBV5-4 with TRBJ2-5; the match to TRBD2 covers 9 bases. The CDR3 consists of 15 residues. V gave up 1 base and J gave up 0 bases; unmatched junction bases: 1. Germline assignment: CDR1 SGHNT and CDR2 YYREEE (reference sequence). CDR3 in amino acids: CASSLTSGYQETQYF. The CDR3 DNA is TGTGCCAGCAGCTTGACTAGCGGGTACCAAGAGACCCAGTACTTC.

This clone was detected only a few times. The rearrangement links TRBV19 to TRBJ2-7; D possibly corresponds to TRBD1 (6 bases). Trimming removed 6 bases from V and 2 bases from J, with 14 bases in between. CDR3 size: 14 residues. From germline, CDR1 is LNHDA and CDR2 SQIVND (reference sequence). CDR3 sequence reads: CASRLQGSAYEQYF. The CDR3 DNA reads TGTGCCAGTAGATTACAGGGTAGTGCCTACGAGCAGTACTTC. Full variable domain (rest looked up from reference TRBV19 and TRBJ2-7): DGGITQSPKYLFRKEGQNVTLSCEQNLNHDAMYWYRQDPGQGLRLIYYSQIVNDFQKGDIAEGYSVSREKKESFPLTVTSAQKNPTAFYLCASRLQGSAYEQYFGPGTRLTVT.

This rearrangement joins TRBV10-3 to TRBJ2-1, with D unclear. V was clipped by 3 bases and J by 0 bases, with 6 bases between them. CDR1 and CDR2 (germline): ENHRY, SYGVKD. The length of the CDR3 is 14 residues. CDR3 sequence: CAISDSTSYNEQFF. The DNA for the CDR3 is TGTGCCATCAGTGACTCTACCTCCTACAATGAGCAGTTCTTC.

This chain uses TRBV28 with TRBJ2-5; 10 positions match TRBD2. Judging by the DNA end, TRBJ2-7 fits better; the J call may be wrong. The germline CDR1 and CDR2 sequences are MDHEN and SYDVKM. This CDR3 contains 15 residues. In nucleotides, the CDR3 is TGTGCCAGCAGTTTATCAAGCGGGAGGGTAAACGAGCAGTACTTC. This encodes CASSLSSGRVNEQYF.

This sequence joins TRBV7-6 and TRBJ2-7, with TRBD2 matching over 14 bases. Germline V lookup: CDR1 SGHVS, CDR2 FNYEAQ. The CDR3 is 15 residues long. J was trimmed by 7 bases and V by 6 bases; bases with no gene match: 8. The CDR3 is CASRAGTSGGGEQYF. The DNA of the CDR3 is TGTGCCAGCAGGGCCGGGACTAGCGGGGGCGGGGAGCAGTACTTC.

The rearrangement uses TRBV19 and TRBJ1-1; D unclear. V was pared by 7 bases and J by 5 bases, with 17 bases between. The CDR3 covers 14 residues. Germline CDR1 and CDR2: LNHDA and SQIVND (reference sequence). The CDR3 region is CASKDILVRTEAFF. In nucleotides, the CDR3 is TGTGCCAGTAAAGATATCCTAGTCAGAACTGAAGCTTTCTTT.

The chain has TRBV7-9 and TRBJ2-7, with a weak D call TRBD2 (6 bases). V was pared by 5 bases and J by 9 bases, with 20 bases between. The CDR3 covers 14 residues. Germline assignment: CDR1 SEHNR and CDR2 FQNEAQ (reference sequence). Here the CDR3 DNA reads TGTGCCAGCAGCCCCTCAGGAGGGGCGAAGGTGCAGTACTTC. As protein: CASSPSGGAKVQYF. Full variable domain (rest looked up from reference TRBV7-9 and TRBJ2-7): DTGVSQNPRHKITKRGQNVTFRCDPISEHNRLYWYRQTLGQGPEFLTYFQNEAQLEKSRLLSDRFSAERPKGSFSTLEIQRTEQGDSAMYLCASSPSGGAKVQYFGPGTRLTVT.

The chain joins TRBV29-1 to TRBJ2-7; maybe TRBD2 (6 bases). The CDR3 covers 13 residues. The V gene lost 7 bases and the J gene lost 0 bases, with 13 bases spanning the gap. Per germline, CDR1 SQVTM and CDR2 ANQGSEA. CDR3 protein: CSAHGGSSYEQYF. Here the CDR3 DNA reads TGCAGCGCCCACGGAGGGAGCTCCTACGAGCAGTACTTC.

This clone was recorded once. The chain is built from TRBV7-9 and TRBJ2-1; 11 positions match TRBD2. The CDR3 contains 14 residues. Losses at the gene ends were 3 bases for V and 9 bases for J; bases not matched to a gene: 4. Germline V gives CDR1 SEHNR, CDR2 FQNEAQ (reference sequence). In DNA form, the CDR3 reads TGTGCCAGCAGCTTTAGCGGGAGGGCTGGTGAGCAGTTCTTC. Protein sequence: CASSFSGRAGEQFF. Full variable domain (outside the CDR3, taken from reference TRBV7-9 and TRBJ2-1): DTGVSQNPRHKITKRGQNVTFRCDPISEHNRLYWYRQTLGQGPEFLTYFQNEAQLEKSRLLSDRFSAERPKGSFSTLEIQRTEQGDSAMYLCASSFSGRAGEQFFGPGTRLTVL.